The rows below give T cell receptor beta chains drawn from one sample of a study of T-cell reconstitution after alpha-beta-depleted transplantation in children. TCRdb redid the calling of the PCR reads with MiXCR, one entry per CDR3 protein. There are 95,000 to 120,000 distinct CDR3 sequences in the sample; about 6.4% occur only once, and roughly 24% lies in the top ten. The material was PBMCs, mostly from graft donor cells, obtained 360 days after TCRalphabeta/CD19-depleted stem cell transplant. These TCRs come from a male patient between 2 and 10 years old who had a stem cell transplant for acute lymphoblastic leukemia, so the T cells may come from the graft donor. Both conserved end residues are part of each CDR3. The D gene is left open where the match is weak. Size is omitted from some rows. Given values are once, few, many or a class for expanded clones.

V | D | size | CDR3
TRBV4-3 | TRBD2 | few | CASSPGTSGGYEQYF
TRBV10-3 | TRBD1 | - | CAISGPDRAPFSGANVLTF
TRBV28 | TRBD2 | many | CASTLGLAENMHWEQYF
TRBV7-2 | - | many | CASSLLTGQEPQHF
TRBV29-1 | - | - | CSVAGGPQETQYF
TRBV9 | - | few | CASSVEGSGEQYF
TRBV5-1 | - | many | CASSFNDRNTEAFF
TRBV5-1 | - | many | CASIVGGELFF
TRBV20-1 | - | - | CSARDRRRANTDTQYF
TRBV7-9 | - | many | CASSPKDGPPNNEQFF
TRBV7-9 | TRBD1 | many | CASSSGDRVTPTDTQYF
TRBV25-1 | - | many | CASSVPGLQRDGYTF
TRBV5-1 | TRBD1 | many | CASSLDEGTGETQYF
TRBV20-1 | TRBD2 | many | CSARDGSGGRTDTQYF
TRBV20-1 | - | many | CSAAGGRNEQFF
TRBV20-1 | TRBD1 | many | CSASPGGRKNEKLFF
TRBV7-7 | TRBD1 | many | CASSRQGLAETQYF
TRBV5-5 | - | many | CASSLGWNQPQHF
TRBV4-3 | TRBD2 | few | CASSQGWTSGRYEQYF
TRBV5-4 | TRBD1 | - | CASSLQGPLWGQGVEDTQYF
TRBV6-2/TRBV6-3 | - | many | CASSHNYNEQFF
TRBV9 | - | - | CASSVATGFYEQCF
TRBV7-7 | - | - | CASSLGTGDIQYF
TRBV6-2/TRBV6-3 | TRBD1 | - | CASGGQGWDQPQHF
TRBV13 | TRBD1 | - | CASSQDPGGKNIQYF
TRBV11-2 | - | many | CASSLEGGRGETQYF
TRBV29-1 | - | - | CSVDAGSYGYTF
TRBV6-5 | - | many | CASRSGSYGYTF
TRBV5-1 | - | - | CASSLAPGGGIGTEAFF
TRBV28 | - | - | CASSLMVNEQFF
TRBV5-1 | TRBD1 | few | CASRRDSLERQNGYTF
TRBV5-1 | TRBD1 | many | CASSLAFQTGGTEAFF
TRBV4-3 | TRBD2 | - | CASSQALAGVHYEQYF
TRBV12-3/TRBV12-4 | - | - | CTRSLAPSPGPRQETQYF
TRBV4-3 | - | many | CASSQGQVRQPQHF
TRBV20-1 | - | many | CSARVGGSNQPQHF
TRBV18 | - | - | CASSPGGKGNYGYTF
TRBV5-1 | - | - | CASSSGFPGEKLFF
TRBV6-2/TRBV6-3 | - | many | CATQSGGGTEAFF
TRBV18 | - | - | CASSPPLGSETQYF
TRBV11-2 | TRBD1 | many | CASSPQTGRNTGELFF
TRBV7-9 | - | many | CASSLVWGRRTGELFF
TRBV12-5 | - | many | CASGSLGKSSHEQYF
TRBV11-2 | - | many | CASSLVPGRADTQYF
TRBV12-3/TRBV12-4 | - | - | CASGGGAFF
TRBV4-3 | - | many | CASSQNRIGSYEQYF
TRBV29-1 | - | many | CSVEGGRETHEQYF
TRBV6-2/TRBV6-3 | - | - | CASSYSRGEQYF
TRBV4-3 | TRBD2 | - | CASSQVLAGSTDTQYF
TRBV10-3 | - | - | CAISEEVEGETQYF
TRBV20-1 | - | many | CSARDGSSYEQYF